One and the same sample provided the 18 T cell receptor beta chains below, sequenced in a study of spatial heterogeneity in lung cancer. TCRdb used MiXCR to reprocess the 5' RACE reads, holding one entry per CDR3 protein. The profile shows some 10,000 distinct CDR3 sequences, 8.6% of them singletons. This sample's time point: sample taken at primary tumor resection. Sequencing of whole RNA from tumor, nontumor lung or frozen PBMC involved no sorting. The source material was PBMCs, sampled at surgery. Receptors were obtained from a male donor with early-stage non-small cell lung cancer.

This clonotype was seen repeatedly, ten times or more. The rearrangement joins TRBV5-1 to TRBJ1-5; 8 bases are shared with TRBD1. The V segment lost 1 base and the J segment 2 bases; nucleotides outside the gene matches: 2. CDR1 is SGHRS and CDR2 is YFSETQ in the germline V gene. CDR3 length: 15 residues. Here the CDR3 DNA reads TGCGCCAGCAGCTTGACAGGGGGAGGCAATCAGCCCCAGCATTTT. Protein product: CASSLTGGGNQPQHF.

This clonotype has at least ten counts. The chain employs TRBV19 and TRBJ2-7; maybe TRBD1 (8 bases). V lost 6 bases to trimming and J lost 2 bases, with 17 bases between them. The CDR3 has 15 residues. Germline CDR1 LNHDA, CDR2 SQIVND (reference sequence). Written as DNA, the CDR3 is TGTGCCAGTAGGAGACAGGGGAGGGGAACCTACGAGCAGTACTTC. Its translation: CASRRQGRGTYEQYF.

By sample fraction, this clonotype is medium-sized. The chain employs TRBV12-3 or TRBV12-4 and TRBJ1-5, with 9 bases aligning to TRBD1. This CDR3 contains 14 residues. Germline trimming cut 6 bases from V and 6 bases from J; bases unmatched to any gene: 6. In nucleotides, the CDR3 is TGTGCCAGCAGCCAAAACAGGGGGCTTCAGCCCCAGCATTTT. This codes for CASSQNRGLQPQHF.

This clonotype was seen at least ten times. The V gene is TRBV7-2, the J gene TRBJ2-2; 9 bases map to TRBD2. This CDR3 is 16 amino acids long. The germline V gene encodes CDR1 SGHTA and CDR2 FQGNSA. V shed 5 bases, J shed 7 bases, and the junction held 11 bases outside the gene matches. The CDR3 loop is CASSARAAGGVGELFF. The CDR3 region has the DNA TGTGCCAGCAGCGCGAGGGCAGCGGGGGGCGTCGGGGAGCTGTTTTTT. The whole variable domain, remainder taken from reference TRBV7-2 and TRBJ2-2, is GAGVSQSPSNKVTEKGKDVELRCDPISGHTALYWYRQSLGQGLEFLIYFQGNSAPDKSGLPSDRFSAERTGGSVSTLTIQRTQQEDSAVYLCASSARAAGGVGELFFGEGSRLTVL.

This clonotype was found many times. This sequence joins TRBV19 and TRBJ2-5, with D perhaps TRBD2 (6 bases). The V and J ends lost 8 bases and 4 bases respectively, with 14 bases between them. The CDR3 runs 13 residues. Germline CDR1 is LNHDA and CDR2 is SQIVND (reference sequence). The CDR3: CASRSTSGETQYF. For the CDR3, the DNA is TGTGCCAGTCGCTCGACTAGTGGAGAGACCCAGTACTTC.

By sample fraction, this clonotype is medium-sized. The CDR3 nucleotides read TGCAGTGCCCTGACTAGCGGGCGGGACAATGAGCAGTTCTTC. It translates to CSALTSGRDNEQFF. V is TRBV20-1 and J is TRBJ2-1; 10 positions agree with TRBD2. Trimming cost V 6 bases and J 5 bases; bases outside gene matches: 7. From germline, CDR1 is DFQATT and CDR2 SNEGSKA (reference sequence). The CDR3 totals 14 residues.

In its sample, this clonotype was seen many times. J is TRBJ2-5 and V is TRBV15; 7 nucleotides align to TRBD1. The germline gives CDR1 LNHNV, CDR2 YYDKDF (reference sequence). With 0 bases clipped from V and 5 bases from J, the junction kept 6 bases outside the gene matches. CDR3 size: 15 residues. The CDR3 region is CATSRERGGGETQYF. For the CDR3, the DNA is TGTGCCACCAGCAGAGAAAGAGGGGGCGGGGAGACCCAGTACTTC.

Relative to its sample, this clonotype is medium-sized. V is TRBV7-8 and J is TRBJ2-7; 7 bases match TRBD1. The ends lost 7 bases at V and 2 bases at J; junction bases unmatched: 11. This CDR3 is built from 15 residues. CDR1 SGHVS and CDR2 FQNEAQ come from the germline V gene. CDR3 protein: CASIPSRDRTYEQYF. The CDR3 DNA is TGTGCCAGCATCCCAAGCCGGGACAGAACCTACGAGCAGTACTTC.

Comments on this clonotype: It may be a read error: a sequence one base away is much more abundant. The chain employs TRBV6-5 and TRBJ2-7; TRBD1 matches 8 bases. The germline V gene encodes CDR1 MNHEY and CDR2 SVGAGI. CDR3 length: 14 residues. CDR3 nucleotide sequence: TGTGCCAACAGTCCCGACAGGGGAGGCTACGAGCAGTACTTC. It yields the protein CANSPDRGGYEQYF.

This clonotype was found many times. Here the CDR3 reads CASSSHQSTDTQYF. Written as DNA, the CDR3 is TGTGCCAGCAGCTCCCACCAGAGCACAGATACGCAGTATTTT. This sequence joins TRBV7-3 and TRBJ2-3; D is undetermined. The V gene lost 4 bases and the J gene lost 0 bases, with 8 bases spanning the gap. CDR3 size: 14 residues. CDR1 and CDR2 from the germline V gene are SGHTA and FQGTGA.

This clonotype is medium-sized. The chain links TRBV29-1 to TRBJ2-3; possible D gene TRBD2, 6 bases. CDR1 and CDR2 (germline): SQVTM, ANQGSEA. V dropped 4 bases and J dropped 1 base, with 12 bases sitting between them. The CDR3 totals 14 residues. CDR3 amino acids: CSVAWGEGTDTQYF. The CDR3 coding sequence is TGCAGCGTTGCTTGGGGGGAAGGCACAGATACGCAGTATTTT.

The chain joins TRBV7-6 to TRBJ2-1; D is ambiguous. This CDR3 region has 13 residues. The germline V and J ends were trimmed by 5 bases and 8 bases, with 13 bases remaining between them. Germline V gene sequence: CDR1 SGHVS, CDR2 FNYEAQ. In DNA form, the CDR3 reads TGTGCCAGCAGCATCCACGTCAAGGATGAGCAGTTCTTC. The encoded protein is CASSIHVKDEQFF.

This clonotype showed up many times. The V gene is TRBV9, the J gene TRBJ2-7; 8 bases are a match to TRBD2. CDR1 and CDR2 from the germline V gene are SGDLS and YYNGEE. V lost 0 bases and J lost 3; bases outside the gene matches: 5. The CDR3 is 15 amino acids. The CDR3 coding sequence is TGTGCCAGCAGCGTAGCGGGGGGGGTGAACTACGAGCAGTACTTC. It translates to CASSVAGGVNYEQYF.

This clonotype was picked up many times. The gene calls are TRBV28 and TRBJ2-7, with 9 nucleotides matching TRBD1. V lost 2 bases and J lost 2; bases outside the gene matches: 7. From germline, CDR1 is MDHEN and CDR2 SYDVKM. The CDR3 totals 16 residues. Written as DNA, the CDR3 is TGTGCCAGCAGTTTACGCGGGACAGGGTCAACCTACGAGCAGTACTTC. This encodes CASSLRGTGSTYEQYF.

This clonotype showed up many times. The genes are TRBV19 and TRBJ2-1, with a weak D call TRBD2 (6 bases). Germline V lookup: CDR1 LNHDA, CDR2 SQIVND (reference sequence). The length of the CDR3 is 14 residues. V shed 6 bases and J shed 0 bases, with 9 bases lying between them. CDR3 sequence: CASRGGLSYNEQFF. The CDR3 DNA reads as TGTGCCAGTAGGGGGGGACTCTCCTACAATGAGCAGTTCTTC.

This clonotype is medium-sized in the sample. Written as DNA, the CDR3 is TGTGCCAGCAGCTTGTCCAGGATCTCTGGAAACACCATATATTTT. Amino acids: CASSLSRISGNTIYF. The J gene is TRBJ1-3, the V gene TRBV5-5; no clear D gene. This CDR3 is 15 amino acids long. The germline V gene encodes CDR1 SGHKS and CDR2 YYEKEE (reference sequence). Trimming cost V 1 base and J 0 bases, with 8 bases left between them.

This clonotype was detected many times. This chain joins TRBV3-1 and TRBJ2-2, with no clear D. The CDR3 is 14 residues long. Trimming took off 4 bases at V and 4 bases at J, with 10 bases between the two ends. Germline V gene sequence: CDR1 LGHDT, CDR2 YNNKEL (reference sequence). Here the CDR3 DNA reads TGTGCCAGCAGCCTCGGAAGGGCCACCGGGGAGCTGTTTTTT. Its translation: CASSLGRATGELFF.

Ten or more counts support this clonotype. This chain connects TRBV19 to TRBJ2-6, with unresolved D. CDR1 LNHDA and CDR2 SQIVND come from the germline V gene (reference sequence). The CDR3 has 17 residues. The ends were cut back, 7 bases at V and 0 bases at J, with 16 bases in the middle. DNA for the CDR3: TGTGCCAGTACGCCCCTAAGGCGTAACTCTGGGGCCAACGTCCTGACTTTC. Translation: CASTPLRRNSGANVLTF.